A single sample gave rise to the 19 T cell receptor beta chains below, sequenced in a study of PD-1 blockade in classical Hodgkin lymphoma. Every single patient, without exception, relapsed after autologous stem cell transplantation, and brentuximab vedotin exposure varied. It was by magnetic negative selection that CD4+ T cells were purified from thawed PBMCs. Here immunoSEQ multiplex PCR was the method, and the copy in TCRdb shows in-frame clones only, minus some. Of 17,000 or so clones in the sample, approximately 86% were seen once. The sequencing here drew on CD4+ T cells from blood, taken at baseline. These receptors were collected from a human donor with classical Hodgkin lymphoma.

This chain links TRBV4-1 with TRBJ2-7; TRBD1 matches at 12 bases. CDR1 is MGHRA and CDR2 is YSYEKL in the germline V gene. This CDR3 is built from 17 residues. V trimming: 1 base; J trimming: 3 bases; junction bases outside the gene matches: 7. CDR3 DNA: TGCGCCAGCAGCCAAGCCCCCGGGACAGGGGGCTTCTACGAGCAGTACTTC. Its protein is CASSQAPGTGGFYEQYF.

V usage is TRBV6-4 and J usage is TRBJ2-2; TRBD1 matches 10 bases. The CDR3 extends over 15 amino acids. From germline, CDR1 is MRHNA and CDR2 SNTAGT. The J segment lost 7 bases and the V segment lost 6 bases, leaving 8 bases of the junction unmatched. The CDR3 region is CASRADRGPSGELFF. In DNA form, the CDR3 reads TGTGCCAGCAGGGCAGACAGGGGGCCAAGCGGGGAGCTGTTTTTT.

A few counts support this clone. The genes are TRBV7-9 and TRBJ1-5; 9 bases are a match to TRBD1. V was pared by 4 bases and J by 5 bases, with 0 bases of the junction left unmatched. In germline, CDR1 is SEHNR, CDR2 FQNEAQ (reference sequence). This CDR3 is built from 13 residues. The DNA of the CDR3 is TGTGCCAGCAGCTGGACAGGGGATCAGCCCCAGCATTTT. Translation gives CASSWTGDQPQHF.

The rearrangement joins TRBV10-3 to TRBJ2-2; either TRBD1 or TRBD2 may supply D (7 bases each). Trimming removed 8 bases at V and 3 bases at J, with 13 bases between. Germline loops: CDR1 ENHRY, CDR2 SYGVKD. The CDR3 is made up of 14 amino acids. The DNA of the CDR3 is TGTGCCATCCGACAGGGAGGGTACACCGGGGAGCTGTTTTTT. It specifies CAIRQGGYTGELFF.

This clone appeared once. The chain has TRBV5-1 and TRBJ1-2; a possible D gene is TRBD1 (6 bases). CDR1 SGHRS and CDR2 YFSETQ come from the germline V gene. V was pared by 2 bases and J by 3 bases, with 14 bases between. The length of the CDR3 is 15 residues. The DNA of the CDR3 is TGCGCCAGCAGCTTCCAAGCAGGGGCCTACTATGGCTACACCTTC. This gives the protein CASSFQAGAYYGYTF. Supplemented by reference TRBV5-1 and TRBJ1-2, the full variable domain reads KAGVTQTPRYLIKTRGQQVTLSCSPISGHRSVSWYQQTPGQGLQFLFEYFSETQRNKGNFPGRFSGRQFSNSRSEMNVSTLELGDSALYLCASSFQAGAYYGYTFGSGTRLTVV.

The chain uses TRBV27 and TRBJ2-1; tentative D call: TRBD2 (5 bases). Germline V gives CDR1 MNHEY, CDR2 SMNVEV (reference sequence). Deletions cut 6 bases from V and 0 bases from J, with 12 bases between. This CDR3 spans 15 amino acids. CDR3 bases: TGTGCCAGCAGCGACTCGGGGAGCTCCTACAATGAGCAGTTCTTC. Its translation: CASSDSGSSYNEQFF.

Only one count was recorded for this clone. The gene calls are TRBV29-1 and TRBJ2-3; no clear D gene. The CDR3 has 13 residues. The V end was cut by 1 base, the J end by 2 bases, with 7 bases between. Germline V CDR1 and CDR2: SQVTM, ANQGSEA. The CDR3 sequence is CSVEVGYTDTQYF. For the CDR3, the DNA is TGCAGCGTTGAAGTCGGCTACACAGATACGCAGTATTTT.

V usage is TRBV10-3 and J usage is TRBJ1-4; D gene ambiguous. V lost 4 bases to trimming and J lost 5 bases, with 14 bases between them. Germline-derived CDR1 and CDR2 are ENHRY and SYGVKD. The CDR3 consists of 15 residues. As DNA, the CDR3 is TGTGCCATCAGTGTATCCGACGGTCAGAATGAAAAACTGTTTTTT. It codes for CAISVSDGQNEKLFF.

The J gene is TRBJ2-1, the V gene TRBV27, with 7 bases that match TRBD2. The V gene end was trimmed by 5 bases and the J gene end by 5 bases; junction bases not matched to a gene: 3. Germline V lookup: CDR1 MNHEY, CDR2 SMNVEV (reference sequence). This CDR3 has 13 residues. The DNA of the CDR3 is TGTGCCAGCAGTCCTAGCGGCCACAATGAGCAGTTCTTC. It yields the protein CASSPSGHNEQFF.

The chain joins TRBV7-3 to TRBJ2-3, with TRBD2 identical over 7 bases. Germline V CDR1 and CDR2: SGHTA, FQGTGA. The CDR3 has 15 amino acids. The V gene end was trimmed by 3 bases and the J gene end by 2 bases; junction bases not matched to a gene: 5. DNA of the CDR3: TGTGCCAGCAGCTTGCTGGCGGGGGACACAGATACGCAGTATTTT. This encodes CASSLLAGDTDTQYF.

The chain combines TRBV30 with TRBJ1-5, with D tentatively TRBD1 (5 bases). This CDR3 contains 13 residues. The ends were cut back, 1 base at V and 2 bases at J, with 6 bases in the middle. CDR1 GTSNPN and CDR2 SVGIG come from the germline V gene (reference sequence). The CDR3 here is CAWSAGGNQPQHF. For the CDR3, the DNA is TGTGCCTGGAGTGCGGGGGGCAATCAGCCCCAGCATTTT.

The rearrangement joins TRBV6-1 to TRBJ1-5, with D possibly TRBD1 on 5 matching bases. The CDR3 is 17 amino acids. Germline values: CDR1 MNHNS, CDR2 SASEGT. Trimming removed 4 bases from V and 6 bases from J, with 22 bases in between. For the CDR3, the DNA is TGTGCCAGCAGTGTCATCCCCGTGGGAGGGGTCGGTCAGCCCCAGCATTTT. The encoded protein is CASSVIPVGGVGQPQHF.

J is TRBJ2-2 and V is TRBV7-3, with 11 positions matching TRBD2. V dropped 4 bases and J dropped 3; count of bases not matched to a gene: 4. This CDR3 comprises 16 residues. Per germline, CDR1 SGHTA and CDR2 FQGTGA. In nucleotides, the CDR3 is TGTGCCAGCAGCTCCGGGACTAGCGGTGACACCGGGGAGCTGTTTTTT. This gives the protein CASSSGTSGDTGELFF.

The rearrangement uses TRBV19 and TRBJ1-4; tentatively, D is TRBD1 (5 bases). Looked up from germline, CDR1 is LNHDA and CDR2 is SQIVND (reference sequence). The length of the CDR3 is 12 residues. The ends were cut back, 6 bases at V and 8 bases at J, with 10 bases in the middle. The CDR3 sequence is CASRHRKEKLFF. The CDR3 nucleotides are TGTGCCAGTAGACACAGGAAGGAAAAACTGTTTTTT.

The gene calls are TRBV18 and TRBJ2-5, with 9 bases fitting TRBD1. In germline, CDR1 is KGHSH, CDR2 LQKENI. With V trimmed by 10 bases and J by 2 bases, 5 bases remained unmatched. CDR3 length equals 13 residues. CDR3 coding DNA: TGTGCCACCCAACAGGGGGCACAAGAGACCCAGTACTTC. Protein: CATQQGAQETQYF.

The genes are TRBV25-1 and TRBJ1-5, with TRBD1 identical over 8 bases. The V gene end was trimmed by 1 base and the J gene end by 6 bases; junction bases not matched to a gene: 11. CDR1 is MGHDK and CDR2 is SYGVNS in the germline V gene. The CDR3 is 17 residues long. Here the CDR3 reads CASSELSFGQGCQPQHF. As DNA, the CDR3 is TGTGCCAGCAGTGAATTAAGCTTCGGACAGGGTTGTCAGCCCCAGCATTTT.

The CDR3 sequence: CASSWDRVSYNEQFF. In DNA form, the CDR3 reads TGCGCCAGCAGCTGGGACAGGGTTTCCTACAATGAGCAGTTCTTC. The chain combines TRBV5-1 with TRBJ2-1, with 9 bases that match TRBD1. Trimming at V came to 3 bases and at J to 1 base, leaving 2 bases not matched to a gene. This CDR3 contains 15 residues. Germline CDR1 is SGHRS and CDR2 is YFSETQ.

The chain recombines TRBV7-4 with TRBJ2-7; 10 bases fit TRBD1. Germline V gene data show CDR1 as SGHVT and CDR2 as SQSDAQ. Trimming took 0 bases from V and 7 from J; bases not matched to a gene: 9. This CDR3 has 16 residues. CDR3 in amino acids: CASSLADRGAFGEQYF. CDR3 sequence (DNA): TGTGCCAGCAGCTTAGCGGACAGGGGGGCCTTCGGGGAGCAGTACTTC.

The chain is built from TRBV4-2 and TRBJ2-1; D might be TRBD1 (5 bases). Germline CDR1 is LGHNA and CDR2 is YNFKEQ. This CDR3 region has 15 residues. V was clipped by 4 bases and J by 4 bases, with 14 bases between them. The DNA of the CDR3 is TGTGCCAGCAGCCCGCCCACAGGCCTATACAATGAGCAGTTCTTC. Protein sequence: CASSPPTGLYNEQFF.